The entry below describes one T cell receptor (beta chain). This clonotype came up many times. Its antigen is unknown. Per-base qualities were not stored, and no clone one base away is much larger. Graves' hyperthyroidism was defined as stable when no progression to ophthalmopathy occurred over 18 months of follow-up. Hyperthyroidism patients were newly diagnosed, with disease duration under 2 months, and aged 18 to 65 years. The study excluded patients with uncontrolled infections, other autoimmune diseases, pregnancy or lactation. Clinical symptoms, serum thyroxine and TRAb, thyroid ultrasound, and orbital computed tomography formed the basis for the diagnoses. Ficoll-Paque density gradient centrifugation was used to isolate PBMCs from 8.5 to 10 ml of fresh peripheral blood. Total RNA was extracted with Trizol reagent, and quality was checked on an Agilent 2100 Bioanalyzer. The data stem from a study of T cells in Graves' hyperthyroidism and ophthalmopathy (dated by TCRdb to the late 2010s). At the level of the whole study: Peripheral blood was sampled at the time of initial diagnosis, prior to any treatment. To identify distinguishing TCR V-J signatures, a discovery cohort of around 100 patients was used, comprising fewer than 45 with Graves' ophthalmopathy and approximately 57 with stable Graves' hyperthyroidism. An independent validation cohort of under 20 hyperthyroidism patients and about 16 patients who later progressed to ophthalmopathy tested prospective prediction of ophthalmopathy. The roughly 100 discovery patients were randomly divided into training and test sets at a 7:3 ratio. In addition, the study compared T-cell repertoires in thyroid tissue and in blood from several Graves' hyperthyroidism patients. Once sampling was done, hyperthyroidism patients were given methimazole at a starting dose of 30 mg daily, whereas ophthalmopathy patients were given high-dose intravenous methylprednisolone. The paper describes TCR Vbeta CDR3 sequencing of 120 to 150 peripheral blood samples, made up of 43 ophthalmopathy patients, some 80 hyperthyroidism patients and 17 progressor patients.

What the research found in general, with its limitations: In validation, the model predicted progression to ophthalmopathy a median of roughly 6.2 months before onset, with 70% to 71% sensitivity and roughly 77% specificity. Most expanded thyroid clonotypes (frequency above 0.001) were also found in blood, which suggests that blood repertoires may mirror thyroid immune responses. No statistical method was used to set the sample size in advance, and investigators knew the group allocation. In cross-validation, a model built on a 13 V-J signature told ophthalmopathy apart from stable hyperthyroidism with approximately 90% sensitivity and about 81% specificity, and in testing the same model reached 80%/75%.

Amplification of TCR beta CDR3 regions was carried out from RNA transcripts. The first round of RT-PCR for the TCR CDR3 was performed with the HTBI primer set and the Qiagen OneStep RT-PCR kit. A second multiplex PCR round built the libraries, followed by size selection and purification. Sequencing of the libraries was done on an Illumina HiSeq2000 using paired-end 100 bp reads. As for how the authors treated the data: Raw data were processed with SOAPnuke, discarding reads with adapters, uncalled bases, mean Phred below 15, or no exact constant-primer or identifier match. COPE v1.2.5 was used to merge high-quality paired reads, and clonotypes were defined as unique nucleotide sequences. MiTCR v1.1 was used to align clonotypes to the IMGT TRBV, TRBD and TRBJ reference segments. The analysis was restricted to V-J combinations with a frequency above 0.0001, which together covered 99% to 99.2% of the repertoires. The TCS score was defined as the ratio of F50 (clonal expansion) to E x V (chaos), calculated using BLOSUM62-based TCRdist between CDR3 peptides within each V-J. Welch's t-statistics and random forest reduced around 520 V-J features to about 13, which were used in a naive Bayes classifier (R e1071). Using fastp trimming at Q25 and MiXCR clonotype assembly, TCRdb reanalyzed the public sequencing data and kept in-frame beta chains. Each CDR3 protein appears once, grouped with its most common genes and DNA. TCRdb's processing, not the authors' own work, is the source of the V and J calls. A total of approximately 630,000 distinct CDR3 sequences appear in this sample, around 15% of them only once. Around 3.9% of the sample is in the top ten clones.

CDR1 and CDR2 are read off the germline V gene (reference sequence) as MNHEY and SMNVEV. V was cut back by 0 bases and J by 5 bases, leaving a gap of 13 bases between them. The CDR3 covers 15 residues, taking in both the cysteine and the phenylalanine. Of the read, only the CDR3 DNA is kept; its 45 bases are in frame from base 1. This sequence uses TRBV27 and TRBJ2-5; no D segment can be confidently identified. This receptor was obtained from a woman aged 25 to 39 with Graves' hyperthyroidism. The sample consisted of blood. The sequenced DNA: TGTGCCAGCAGTTTATCCCCTGGACGCTGGGAGACCCAGTACTTC. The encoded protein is CASSLSPGRWETQYF.